Listed here is a single T cell receptor beta chain. The antigen is not known. Assay: immunoSEQ multiplex PCR; the TCRdb copy retains only in-frame clones and omits some. The top ten clones hold around 1.1% of a sample with 48,000 or so clones, around 84% of them seen once. This entry comes from a study of OX40 agonist ivuxolimab in advanced cancers. This CDR3 has 13 amino acids. The germline gives CDR1 MNHNY, CDR2 SVGAGI (reference sequence). Trimming at V came to 8 bases and at J to 3 bases, leaving 5 bases not matched to a gene. Study-wide results and caveats: The average count of expanded clones was higher among CD8+ T cells than among CD4+.

The source was CD4+ or CD8+ T cells sorted from blood, collected in a trial of the OX40 agonist ivuxolimab. J is TRBJ2-5 and V is TRBV6-6, with 8 nucleotides matching TRBD2. The clonotype was recovered from an adult with an advanced solid tumor such as melanoma, head and neck, liver or kidney cancer. The CDR3 spells CASSGTRKETQYF. Written as DNA, the CDR3 is TGTGCCAGCTCCGGGACTAGGAAAGAGACCCAGTACTTC.